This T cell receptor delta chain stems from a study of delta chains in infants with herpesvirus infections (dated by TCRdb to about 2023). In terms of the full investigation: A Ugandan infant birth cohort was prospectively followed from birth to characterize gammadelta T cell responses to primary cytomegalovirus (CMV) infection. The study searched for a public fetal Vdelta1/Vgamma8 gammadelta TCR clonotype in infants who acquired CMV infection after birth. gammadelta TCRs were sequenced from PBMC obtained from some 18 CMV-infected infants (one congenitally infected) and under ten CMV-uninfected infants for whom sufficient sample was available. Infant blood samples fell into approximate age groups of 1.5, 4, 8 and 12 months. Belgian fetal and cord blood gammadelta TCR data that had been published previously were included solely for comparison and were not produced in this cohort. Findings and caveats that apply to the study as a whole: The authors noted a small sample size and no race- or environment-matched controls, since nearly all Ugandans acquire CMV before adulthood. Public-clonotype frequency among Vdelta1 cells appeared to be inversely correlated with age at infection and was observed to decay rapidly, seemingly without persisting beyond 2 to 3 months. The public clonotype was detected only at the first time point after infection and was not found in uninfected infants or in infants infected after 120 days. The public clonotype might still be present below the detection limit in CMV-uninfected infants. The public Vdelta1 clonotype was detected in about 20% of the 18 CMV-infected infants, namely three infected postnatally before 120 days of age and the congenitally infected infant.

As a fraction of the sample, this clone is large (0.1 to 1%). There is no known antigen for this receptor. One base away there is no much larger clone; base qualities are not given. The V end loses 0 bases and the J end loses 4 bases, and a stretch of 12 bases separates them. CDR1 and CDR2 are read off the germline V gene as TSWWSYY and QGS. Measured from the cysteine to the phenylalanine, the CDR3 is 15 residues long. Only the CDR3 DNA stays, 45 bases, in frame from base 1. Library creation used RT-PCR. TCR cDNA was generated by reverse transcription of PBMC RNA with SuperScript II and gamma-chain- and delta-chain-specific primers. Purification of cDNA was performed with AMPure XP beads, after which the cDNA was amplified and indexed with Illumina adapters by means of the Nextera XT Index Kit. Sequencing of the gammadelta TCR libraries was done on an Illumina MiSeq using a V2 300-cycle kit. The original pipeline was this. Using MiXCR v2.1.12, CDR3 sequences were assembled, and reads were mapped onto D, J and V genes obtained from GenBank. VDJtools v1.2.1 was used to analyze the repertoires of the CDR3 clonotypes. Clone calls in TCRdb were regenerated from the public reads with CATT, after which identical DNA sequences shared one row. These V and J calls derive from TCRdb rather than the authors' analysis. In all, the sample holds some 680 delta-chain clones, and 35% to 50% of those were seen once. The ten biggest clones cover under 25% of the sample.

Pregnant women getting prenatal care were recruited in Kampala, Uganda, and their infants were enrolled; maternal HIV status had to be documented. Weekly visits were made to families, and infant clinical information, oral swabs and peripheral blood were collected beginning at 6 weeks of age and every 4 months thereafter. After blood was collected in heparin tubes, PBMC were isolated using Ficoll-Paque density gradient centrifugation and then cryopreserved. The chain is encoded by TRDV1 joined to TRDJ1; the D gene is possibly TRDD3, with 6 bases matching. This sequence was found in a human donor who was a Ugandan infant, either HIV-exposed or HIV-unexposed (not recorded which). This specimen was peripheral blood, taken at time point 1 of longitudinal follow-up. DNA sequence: TGTGCTCTTGGGGAACTCCGCTGGGGACGCGATAAACTCATCTTT. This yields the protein CALGELRWGRDKLIF.